This T cell receptor beta chain was retrieved from a study of OX40 agonist ivuxolimab in advanced cancers. Study observations and caveats: Undetermined was the antigen specificity of the expanded peripheral T cells. Partly responding patients at 0.1-3.0 mg/kg showed some of the smallest clonal expansion.

This clone was detected a few times. Its antigen is still unknown. Trimming shortened V by 5 bases and J by 2 bases, and 11 bases separated the two germline ends. CDR1 and CDR2 (germline): SGHNT, YYREEE (reference sequence). The CDR3 contains 14 residues. Measured with immunoSEQ multiplex PCR; TCRdb has only the in-frame clones, and not every one. In the table there are just over 90,000 clones, under 95% of which are singletons. Specimen: CD4+ or CD8+ T cells sorted from blood, collected in a trial of the OX40 agonist ivuxolimab. The sequence was collected from an adult with an advanced solid tumor such as melanoma, head and neck, liver or kidney cancer. V and J are TRBV5-4 and TRBJ2-1; D may be TRBD2 (6 bases). The CDR3 spells CASSRVAAYNEQFF. The CDR3 bases are TGTGCCAGCAGTAGGGTAGCGGCCTACAATGAGCAGTTCTTC.